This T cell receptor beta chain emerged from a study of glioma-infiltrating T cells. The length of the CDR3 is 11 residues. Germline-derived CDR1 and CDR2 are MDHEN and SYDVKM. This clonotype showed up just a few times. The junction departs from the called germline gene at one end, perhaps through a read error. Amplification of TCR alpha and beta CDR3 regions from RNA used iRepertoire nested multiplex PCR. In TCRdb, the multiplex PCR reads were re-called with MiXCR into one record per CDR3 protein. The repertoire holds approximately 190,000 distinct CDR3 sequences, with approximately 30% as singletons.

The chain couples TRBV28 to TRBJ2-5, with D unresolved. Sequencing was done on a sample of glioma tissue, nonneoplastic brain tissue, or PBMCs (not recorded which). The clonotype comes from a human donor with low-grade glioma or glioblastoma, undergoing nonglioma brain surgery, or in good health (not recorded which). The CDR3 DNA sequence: TGTGCCAGCAGTTTACGTGAGACCCGGTACTTC. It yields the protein CASSLRETRYF.